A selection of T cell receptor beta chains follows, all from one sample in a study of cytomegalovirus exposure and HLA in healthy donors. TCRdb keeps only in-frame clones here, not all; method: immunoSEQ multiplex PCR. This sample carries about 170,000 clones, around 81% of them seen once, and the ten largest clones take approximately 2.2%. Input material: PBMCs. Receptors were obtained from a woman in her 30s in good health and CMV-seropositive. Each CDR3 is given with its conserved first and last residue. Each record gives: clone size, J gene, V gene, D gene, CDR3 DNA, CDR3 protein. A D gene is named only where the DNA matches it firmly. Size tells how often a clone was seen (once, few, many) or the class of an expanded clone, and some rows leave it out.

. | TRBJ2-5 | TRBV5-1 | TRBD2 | TGCGCCAGCAGCTCGATTAGCGGGGGCCAAGAGACCCAGTACTTC | CASSSISGGQETQYF
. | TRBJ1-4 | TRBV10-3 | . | TGTGCCATCAGTGACCGGGATGAAAAACTGTTTTTT | CAISDRDEKLFF
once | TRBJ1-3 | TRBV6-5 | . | TGTGCCAGCAGTTGGGGACATAGCTCTGGAAACACCATATATTTT | CASSWGHSSGNTIYF
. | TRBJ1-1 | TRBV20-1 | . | TGCAGTGCCCCAGGGGACACTGAAGCTTTCTTT | CSAPGDTEAFF
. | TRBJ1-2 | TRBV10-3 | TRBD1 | TGTGCCATCAGGGCAGGGGGCGAGTCAGGGGGCTACACCTTC | CAIRAGGESGGYTF
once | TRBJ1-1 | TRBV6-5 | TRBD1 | TGTGCCAGCAGTCCGACAGGGGGCCTACTTGAAGCTTTCTTT | CASSPTGGLLEAFF
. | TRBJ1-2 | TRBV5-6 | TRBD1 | TGTGCCAGCAGCTCTACAGGGGTGGGGGGCTACACCTTC | CASSSTGVGGYTF
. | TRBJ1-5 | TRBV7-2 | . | TGTGCCAGCAGCTTTGCTCACAGGGTGGGTCAGCCCCAGCATTTT | CASSFAHRVGQPQHF
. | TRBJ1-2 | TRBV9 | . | TGTGCCAGCAGCGCCAATTTACAGGGAAACGGCTACACCTTC | CASSANLQGNGYTF
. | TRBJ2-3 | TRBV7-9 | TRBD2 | TGTTCCAGCAGCTTCGGAGGTAGCGGGCACACAGATACGCAGTATTTT | CSSSFGGSGHTDTQYF
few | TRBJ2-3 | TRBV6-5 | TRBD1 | TGTGCCAGCTCGGGACAGGGAACAGATACGCAGTATTTT | CASSGQGTDTQYF
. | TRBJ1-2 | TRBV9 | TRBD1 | TGTGCCAGCAACGGAAGGGACAGGGGGCTTTGCTACACCTTC | CASNGRDRGLCYTF
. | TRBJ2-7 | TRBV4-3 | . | TGCGCCAGCAGCCAAGATCGTTCTTCGAGCTCCTACGAGCAGTACTTC | CASSQDRSSSSYEQYF
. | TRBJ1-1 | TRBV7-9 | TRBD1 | TGTGCCAGCAGCTCCGGACAGGGGGGGGACACTGAAGCTTTCTTT | CASSSGQGGDTEAFF
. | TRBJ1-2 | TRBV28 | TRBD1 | TGTGTCAGCAGTTTAGGGGGCGACTATGGCTACACCTTC | CVSSLGGDYGYTF
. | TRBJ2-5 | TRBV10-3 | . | TGTGCCATCTCCAGCGGACGAGAGACCCAGTACTTC | CAISSGRETQYF
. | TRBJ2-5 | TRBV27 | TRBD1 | TGTGCCAGCAGTACGCTGACAGGGCCGGAGCCGGGGACCCAGTACTTC | CASSTLTGPEPGTQYF
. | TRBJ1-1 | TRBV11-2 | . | TGTGCCAGCAGCTTAGATCTCGGGGTGGTTCGCACTGAAGCTTTCTTT | CASSLDLGVVRTEAFF
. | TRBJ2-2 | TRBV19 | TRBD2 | TGTGCCAGCAGAACTCTAGCGGGGGACACCGGGGAGCTGTTTTTT | CASRTLAGDTGELFF
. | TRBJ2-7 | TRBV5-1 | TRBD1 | TGCGCCAGCAGCTTGAGGCCAGGGGGATCGGGCGAGCAGTACTTC | CASSLRPGGSGEQYF
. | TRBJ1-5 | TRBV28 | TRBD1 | TGTGCCAGCGAAAACAGGGGGCTTCAGCCCCAGCATTTT | CASENRGLQPQHF
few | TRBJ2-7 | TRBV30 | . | TGTGCCTGGAGGGTCGCGGGGTCGCAGTACTTC | CAWRVAGSQYF
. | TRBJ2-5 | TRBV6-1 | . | TGTGCCAGCAGTGAAAAACCTATGAGGTACCAAGAGACCCAGTACTTC | CASSEKPMRYQETQYF
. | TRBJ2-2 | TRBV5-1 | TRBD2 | TGCGCCAGCAGGGGACTAGACGACACCGGGGAGCTGTTTTTT | CASRGLDDTGELFF
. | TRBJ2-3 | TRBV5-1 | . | TGCGCCAGCAGCTTGGCCCCAGCGGGCATCACAGATACGCAGTATTTT | CASSLAPAGITDTQYF
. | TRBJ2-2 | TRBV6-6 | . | TGTGCCAGCCGAACTGATAACACCGGGGAGCTGTTTTTT | CASRTDNTGELFF
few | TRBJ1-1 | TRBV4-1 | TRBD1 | TGCGCCAGCAGCCAAGATCTAAGGACAGGCGGGACTGAAGCTTTCTTT | CASSQDLRTGGTEAFF
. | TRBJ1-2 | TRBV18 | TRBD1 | TGTGCCAGCTCACCACTGCAGGGGGTCGGTGGCTACACCTTC | CASSPLQGVGGYTF
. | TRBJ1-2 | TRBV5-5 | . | TGTGCCAGCAGCTTAAGGGGAAACTATGGCTACACCTTC | CASSLRGNYGYTF
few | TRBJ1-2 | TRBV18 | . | TGTGCCAGCTCACCACTGGGAGAAAAGAGGGGCTACACCTTC | CASSPLGEKRGYTF
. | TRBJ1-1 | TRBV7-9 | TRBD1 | TGTGCCAGCAGCTTAGACTTGGCCGGACAGGGGAACACTGAAGCTTTCTTT | CASSLDLAGQGNTEAFF
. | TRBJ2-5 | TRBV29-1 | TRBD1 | TGCAGCGTCCCCCGCCCGGGACAGCAAGAGACCCAGTACTTC | CSVPRPGQQETQYF
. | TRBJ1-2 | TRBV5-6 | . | TGTGCCAGCAGCTTGGTGGGCCGGCAGGGGACTAACTATGGCTACACCTTC | CASSLVGRQGTNYGYTF
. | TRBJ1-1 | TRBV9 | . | TGTGCCAGCAGCGTAGGTCGTGTTTACACTGAAGCTTTCTTT | CASSVGRVYTEAFF
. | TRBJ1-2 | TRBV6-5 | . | TGTGCCAGCAGCCCCGACAGCAGCTATGGCTACACCTTC | CASSPDSSYGYTF
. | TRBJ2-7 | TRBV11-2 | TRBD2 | TGTGCCAGCAGCTTAGTCTTGGGACTAGCTCAGATCGAGCAGTACTTC | CASSLVLGLAQIEQYF
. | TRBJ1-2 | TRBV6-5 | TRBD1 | TGTGCCAGCAGCCGACAGGGGTTAAACTATGGCTACACCTTC | CASSRQGLNYGYTF
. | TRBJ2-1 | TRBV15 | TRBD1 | TGTGCCACCAGCAGATCCGGGACAGGGTCCAATGAGCAGTTCTTC | CATSRSGTGSNEQFF
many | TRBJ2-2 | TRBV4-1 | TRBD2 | TGCGCCAGCAGCCAAGATAGGGTCGTAGCGGGCTGGAACACCGGGGAGCTGTTTTTT | CASSQDRVVAGWNTGELFF
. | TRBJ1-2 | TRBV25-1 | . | TGTGCCAGCAGTCCGGGGGGCGGCTACACCTTC | CASSPGGGYTF
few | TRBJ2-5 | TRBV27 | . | TGTGCCAGCAGTTCACCGGGCTACGGGATTGAGACCCAGTACTTC | CASSSPGYGIETQYF
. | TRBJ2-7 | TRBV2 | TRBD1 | TGTGCCAGCAGTGAAGTGGGGACAGGGAAGTACTTC | CASSEVGTGKYF
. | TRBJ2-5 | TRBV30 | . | TGTGCCTGGAGTGACAGGGCCGAGACCCAGTACTTC | CAWSDRAETQYF
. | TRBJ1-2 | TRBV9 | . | TGTGCCAGCAGCGTAGATGACAGAGACTCGCATGGCTACACCTTC | CASSVDDRDSHGYTF
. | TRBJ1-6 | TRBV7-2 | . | TGTGCCAGCAGCTTAGTAGGGGGAACGGGGTCCTATAATTCACCCCTCCACTTT | CASSLVGGTGSYNSPLHF
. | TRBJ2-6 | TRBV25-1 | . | TGTGCCAGCAGTGGAACATACGGGGCCAACGTCCTGACTTTC | CASSGTYGANVLTF
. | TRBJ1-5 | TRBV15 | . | TGTGCCACCAGCAGCAGGGGTTTTGGCAATCAGCCCCAGCATTTT | CATSSRGFGNQPQHF
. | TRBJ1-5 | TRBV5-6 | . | TGTGCCAGCAGCTTGGGCAGAAATCAGCCCCAGCATTTT | CASSLGRNQPQHF
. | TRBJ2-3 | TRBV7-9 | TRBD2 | TGTGCCAGCAGCACCCCGGGACTAGGAGGGCGCACAGATACGCAGTATTTT | CASSTPGLGGRTDTQYF
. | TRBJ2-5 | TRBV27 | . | TGTGCCAGCAGTTTAGTAGGGCGGGACCGGGAGCAGTACTTC | CASSLVGRDREQYF
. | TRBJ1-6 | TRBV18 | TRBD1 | TGTGCCAGCTCACCTAACCTACAGGGGGCTGGTTATTCACCCCTCCACTTT | CASSPNLQGAGYSPLHF
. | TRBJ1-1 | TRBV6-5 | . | TGTGCCAGCACTCTAGCGGGCCTAAACACGGAAGCTTTCTTT | CASTLAGLNTEAFF
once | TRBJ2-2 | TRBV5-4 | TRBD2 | TGTGCCAGCAGCTTAATCAGCCCGCGGGGGACCGGGGAGCTGTTTTTT | CASSLISPRGTGELFF
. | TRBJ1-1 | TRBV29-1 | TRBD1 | TGCAGCCCGGACAGGGGGAAGTCGGCGAACACTGAAGCTTTCTTT | CSPDRGKSANTEAFF